Listed below are T cell receptor beta chains from one sample, sequenced in a study of shared clonotypes between healthy human individuals. The protocol was immunoSEQ multiplex PCR, while the TCRdb copy is restricted to in-frame clones and leaves out a portion. This table has over a million clones, around 78% appearing once. Sequencing input: memory CD4+ T cells from PBMCs. Receptors were obtained from a young man in good health. Some clones in this sample may be carry-over from other donors' samples. The CDR3 runs from the conserved cysteine through the conserved F or W. The D gene is left open where the match is weak. Clone size is shown for a subset of rows, as once, few, many or a class of expanded clone.

d_gene: -
abundance: -
v_gene: TRBV30
j_gene: TRBJ2-7
CDR3aa: CAWSTNYEQYF
CDR3nt: TGTGCCTGGTCAACCAACTACGAGCAGTACTTC

d_gene: -
abundance: -
v_gene: TRBV28
j_gene: TRBJ2-7
CDR3aa: CASREGDSLYEQYF
CDR3nt: TGTGCCAGCAGGGAGGGGGACTCCCTATACGAGCAGTACTTC

d_gene: -
abundance: -
v_gene: TRBV28
j_gene: TRBJ1-4
CDR3aa: CATKIPLGKLFF
CDR3nt: TGTGCCACCAAAATCCCTCTGGGAAAACTGTTTTTT

d_gene: -
abundance: -
v_gene: TRBV2
j_gene: TRBJ2-5
CDR3aa: CASSEQETQYF
CDR3nt: TGTGCCAGCAGTGAGCAAGAGACCCAGTACTTC

d_gene: -
abundance: -
v_gene: TRBV2
j_gene: TRBJ1-4
CDR3aa: CASQGQGATNEKLFF
CDR3nt: TGTGCCAGCCAAGGGCAGGGCGCAACTAATGAAAAACTGTTTTTT

d_gene: TRBD2
abundance: -
v_gene: TRBV11-2
j_gene: TRBJ2-7
CDR3aa: CASSSLAGGQSYEQYF
CDR3nt: TGCGCCAGCAGCTCTCTAGCGGGAGGGCAGTCCTACGAGCAGTACTTC

d_gene: -
abundance: -
v_gene: TRBV28
j_gene: TRBJ2-7
CDR3aa: CASSLGPREQYF
CDR3nt: TGTGCCAGCAGTTTAGGGCCTCGGGAGCAGTACTTC

d_gene: -
abundance: few
v_gene: TRBV30
j_gene: TRBJ1-1
CDR3aa: CAWSAGDNTEAFF
CDR3nt: TGTGCCTGGAGTGCGGGCGATAACACTGAAGCTTTCTTT

d_gene: TRBD2
abundance: few
v_gene: TRBV6-5
j_gene: TRBJ2-7
CDR3aa: CASTLSGSSPEQYF
CDR3nt: TGTGCCAGCACGCTTAGCGGGAGCTCTCCCGAGCAGTACTTC

d_gene: TRBD1
abundance: -
v_gene: TRBV28
j_gene: TRBJ2-1
CDR3aa: CASSLRGHPGEQFF
CDR3nt: TGTGCCAGCAGTTTAAGGGGGCATCCGGGGGAGCAGTTCTTC

d_gene: -
abundance: -
v_gene: TRBV5-1
j_gene: TRBJ2-2
CDR3aa: CASSLEPQGRTGELFF
CDR3nt: TGCGCCAGCAGCTTGGAACCTCAGGGTCGGACCGGGGAGCTGTTTTTT

d_gene: TRBD1
abundance: few
v_gene: TRBV27
j_gene: TRBJ1-1
CDR3aa: CASSLGPRQGGTEAFF
CDR3nt: TGTGCCAGCAGTTTGGGCCCCAGACAGGGCGGTACTGAAGCTTTCTTT

d_gene: -
abundance: -
v_gene: TRBV27
j_gene: TRBJ2-2
CDR3aa: CASKGTNTGELFF
CDR3nt: TGTGCCAGCAAAGGAACGAACACCGGGGAGCTGTTTTTT

d_gene: TRBD1
abundance: -
v_gene: TRBV7-9
j_gene: TRBJ2-5
CDR3aa: CASSRDRGPQETQYF
CDR3nt: TGTGCCAGCAGCAGGGACAGGGGGCCACAAGAGACCCAGTACTTC

d_gene: -
abundance: once
v_gene: TRBV7-3
j_gene: TRBJ1-1
CDR3aa: CASSLTFRGVAFF
CDR3nt: TGTGCCAGCAGCTTAACGTTTCGGGGAGTAGCTTTCTTT

d_gene: TRBD2
abundance: -
v_gene: TRBV15
j_gene: TRBJ2-1
CDR3aa: CATSRDRSSGVKQFF
CDR3nt: TGTGCCACCAGCAGAGATCGCAGTAGCGGGGTTAAGCAGTTCTTC

d_gene: -
abundance: -
v_gene: TRBV28
j_gene: TRBJ1-4
CDR3aa: CASSVGYEKLFF
CDR3nt: TGTGCCAGCAGCGTGGGCTATGAAAAACTGTTTTTT

d_gene: -
abundance: -
v_gene: TRBV29-1
j_gene: TRBJ2-1
CDR3aa: CSVGTVGGEQFF
CDR3nt: TGCAGCGTAGGGACCGTCGGTGGGGAGCAGTTCTTC

d_gene: -
abundance: -
v_gene: TRBV6-1
j_gene: TRBJ2-3
CDR3aa: CASRWGTDTQYF
CDR3nt: TGTGCCAGCAGATGGGGCACAGATACGCAGTATTTT

d_gene: -
abundance: -
v_gene: TRBV6-1
j_gene: TRBJ2-7
CDR3aa: CASSLQGPFYEQYF
CDR3nt: TGTGCCAGCAGCCTCCAAGGGCCCTTCTACGAGCAGTACTTC

d_gene: -
abundance: -
v_gene: TRBV14
j_gene: TRBJ1-1
CDR3aa: CASSQDFHTEAFF
CDR3nt: TGTGCCAGCAGCCAAGATTTTCACACTGAAGCTTTCTTT

d_gene: -
abundance: -
v_gene: TRBV28
j_gene: TRBJ2-1
CDR3aa: CASSSHSPTYYNEQFF
CDR3nt: TGTGCCAGCAGTTCCCACTCCCCCACATACTACAATGAGCAGTTCTTC

d_gene: -
abundance: -
v_gene: TRBV30
j_gene: TRBJ1-2
CDR3aa: CAWSSAGGYTF
CDR3nt: TGTGCCTGGAGTTCAGCTGGTGGCTACACCTTC

d_gene: -
abundance: -
v_gene: TRBV19
j_gene: TRBJ2-7
CDR3aa: CASSIDGHEQYF
CDR3nt: TGTGCCAGTAGTATAGACGGACACGAGCAGTACTTC

d_gene: -
abundance: -
v_gene: TRBV29-1
j_gene: TRBJ2-3
CDR3aa: CSVEDRGVLDTQYF
CDR3nt: TGCAGCGTTGAAGACCGTGGAGTATTAGATACGCAGTATTTT

d_gene: -
abundance: few
v_gene: TRBV23-1
j_gene: TRBJ2-2
CDR3aa: CASVRLGQVGELFF
CDR3nt: TGCGCCAGCGTTAGACTGGGGCAGGTCGGGGAGCTGTTTTTT

d_gene: TRBD1
abundance: -
v_gene: TRBV30
j_gene: TRBJ1-1
CDR3aa: CAWRGQLNTEAFF
CDR3nt: TGTGCCTGGAGGGGACAGTTGAACACTGAAGCTTTCTTT

d_gene: -
abundance: once
v_gene: TRBV9
j_gene: TRBJ1-2
CDR3aa: CASSASPGGHQNYGYTF
CDR3nt: TGTGCCAGCAGCGCCTCACCGGGGGGACACCAGAACTATGGCTACACCTTC

d_gene: TRBD1
abundance: -
v_gene: TRBV10-3
j_gene: TRBJ2-1
CDR3aa: CAINGQGYNEQFF
CDR3nt: TGTGCCATCAACGGACAGGGCTACAATGAGCAGTTCTTC

d_gene: -
abundance: -
v_gene: TRBV29-1
j_gene: TRBJ2-7
CDR3aa: CSVEGALEQYF
CDR3nt: TGCAGCGTTGAGGGGGCCCTCGAGCAGTACTTC

d_gene: -
abundance: -
v_gene: TRBV5-1
j_gene: TRBJ1-1
CDR3aa: CASSLPGRVTEAFF
CDR3nt: TGCGCCAGCAGCTTACCAGGCAGGGTGACTGAAGCTTTCTTT

d_gene: TRBD2
abundance: -
v_gene: TRBV5-1
j_gene: TRBJ2-3
CDR3aa: CASSLAWGTSGSPDTQYF
CDR3nt: TGCGCCAGCAGCTTGGCCTGGGGGACTAGCGGGAGCCCAGATACGCAGTATTTT

d_gene: -
abundance: -
v_gene: TRBV18
j_gene: TRBJ1-1
CDR3aa: CASSPTIGGMEAFF
CDR3nt: TGTGCCAGCTCACCAACTATTGGGGGAATGGAAGCTTTCTTT

d_gene: -
abundance: -
v_gene: TRBV5-1
j_gene: TRBJ1-1
CDR3aa: CASSPGAGVPEAFF
CDR3nt: TGCGCCAGCAGCCCGGGAGCGGGGGTCCCCGAAGCTTTCTTT

d_gene: -
abundance: -
v_gene: TRBV6-1
j_gene: TRBJ1-2
CDR3aa: CASPRAPGRIYGYTF
CDR3nt: TGTGCCAGCCCGAGAGCTCCGGGCAGGATCTATGGCTACACCTTC

d_gene: -
abundance: -
v_gene: TRBV29-1
j_gene: TRBJ2-7
CDR3aa: CSVEVVDSYEQYF
CDR3nt: TGCAGCGTTGAAGTTGTCGACTCCTACGAGCAGTACTTC

d_gene: TRBD2
abundance: -
v_gene: TRBV28
j_gene: TRBJ2-1
CDR3aa: CASTRVRASGSNEQFF
CDR3nt: TGTGCCAGCACCCGAGTACGAGCTAGCGGGAGTAATGAGCAGTTCTTC

d_gene: -
abundance: -
v_gene: TRBV7-2
j_gene: TRBJ1-2
CDR3aa: CASSLAGLHYGYTF
CDR3nt: TGTGCCAGCAGCTTAGCGGGTCTCCACTATGGCTACACCTTC

d_gene: -
abundance: -
v_gene: TRBV7-9
j_gene: TRBJ2-3
CDR3aa: CASSPTDTQYF
CDR3nt: TGTGCCAGCAGCCCGACAGATACGCAGTATTTT

d_gene: TRBD2
abundance: -
v_gene: TRBV30
j_gene: TRBJ2-7
CDR3aa: CAWSRTSGRYEQYF
CDR3nt: TGTGCCTGGAGCCGGACTAGCGGGAGGTACGAGCAGTACTTC

d_gene: TRBD2
abundance: -
v_gene: TRBV5-8
j_gene: TRBJ2-2
CDR3aa: CASSSRDYLELFF
CDR3nt: TGTGCCAGCAGCTCCAGGGACTACCTTGAGCTGTTTTTT

d_gene: TRBD2
abundance: once
v_gene: TRBV11-3
j_gene: TRBJ2-7
CDR3aa: CASSSKPGTNLYEQYF
CDR3nt: TGTGCCAGCAGCTCAAAACCCGGGACTAATCTCTACGAGCAGTACTTC

d_gene: -
abundance: -
v_gene: TRBV4-3
j_gene: TRBJ1-1
CDR3aa: CASSQEMYTEAFF
CDR3nt: TGCGCCAGCAGCCAAGAAATGTACACTGAAGCTTTCTTT

d_gene: -
abundance: -
v_gene: TRBV5-1
j_gene: TRBJ1-5
CDR3aa: CASSLLQVDCLSNQPQHF
CDR3nt: TGCGCCAGCAGCCTCCTACAGGTTGACTGTCTGAGCAATCAGCCCCAGCATTTT

d_gene: -
abundance: -
v_gene: TRBV5-1
j_gene: TRBJ2-7
CDR3aa: CASANTDLGEQYF
CDR3nt: TGCGCCAGCGCCAATACAGACCTCGGCGAGCAGTACTTC

d_gene: -
abundance: -
v_gene: TRBV7-3
j_gene: TRBJ2-5
CDR3aa: CASSLIPGKETQYF
CDR3nt: TGTGCCAGCAGCTTAATTCCGGGAAAAGAGACCCAGTACTTC

d_gene: -
abundance: once
v_gene: TRBV28
j_gene: TRBJ2-2
CDR3aa: CASSSPSPGELFF
CDR3nt: TGTGCCAGCAGCTCCCCTTCCCCCGGGGAGCTGTTTTTT

d_gene: -
abundance: few
v_gene: TRBV28
j_gene: TRBJ1-1
CDR3aa: CASSSPQVNTEAFF
CDR3nt: TGTGCCAGCAGTTCCCCCCAAGTCAACACTGAAGCTTTCTTT

d_gene: TRBD1
abundance: -
v_gene: TRBV10-1
j_gene: TRBJ2-7
CDR3aa: CASSGIVGGSYEQYF
CDR3nt: TGCGCCAGCAGTGGGATCGTAGGGGGCAGCTACGAGCAGTACTTC

d_gene: -
abundance: -
v_gene: TRBV28
j_gene: TRBJ1-1
CDR3aa: CASSSIQRAEAFF
CDR3nt: TGTGCCAGCAGTTCCATCCAACGTGCTGAAGCTTTCTTT

d_gene: -
abundance: -
v_gene: TRBV28
j_gene: TRBJ1-1
CDR3aa: CASSLGGLWTEAFF
CDR3nt: TGTGCCAGCAGTTTGGGGGGCTTGTGGACTGAAGCTTTCTTT

d_gene: TRBD2
abundance: once
v_gene: TRBV7-9
j_gene: TRBJ2-1
CDR3aa: CASSSTSGAYNEQFF
CDR3nt: TGTGCCAGCAGCTCCACTAGCGGGGCCTACAATGAGCAGTTCTTC

d_gene: -
abundance: -
v_gene: TRBV11-2
j_gene: TRBJ1-1
CDR3aa: CASSLMSGGPEAFF
CDR3nt: TGTGCCAGCAGCTTAATGTCGGGTGGACCTGAAGCTTTCTTT

d_gene: -
abundance: -
v_gene: TRBV6-6
j_gene: TRBJ2-7
CDR3aa: CASSRGLAYEQYF
CDR3nt: TGTGCCAGCAGCCGTGGGTTGGCCTACGAGCAGTACTTC

d_gene: -
abundance: -
v_gene: TRBV5-1
j_gene: TRBJ2-6
CDR3aa: CASSLSVLSSGANVLTF
CDR3nt: TGCGCCAGCAGCTTGAGTGTTCTAAGCTCTGGGGCCAACGTCCTGACTTTC

d_gene: TRBD1
abundance: -
v_gene: TRBV2
j_gene: TRBJ2-7
CDR3aa: CASSEQGVGYEQYF
CDR3nt: TGTGCCAGCAGTGAACAGGGGGTGGGGTACGAGCAGTACTTC

d_gene: TRBD2
abundance: -
v_gene: TRBV28
j_gene: TRBJ2-1
CDR3aa: CASSPGGAGANEQFF
CDR3nt: TGTGCCAGCAGCCCCGGCGGGGCGGGAGCCAATGAGCAGTTCTTC

d_gene: -
abundance: -
v_gene: TRBV12-5
j_gene: TRBJ2-3
CDR3aa: CASGPGTDTQYF
CDR3nt: TGTGCTAGTGGTCCGGGTACAGATACGCAGTATTTT

d_gene: TRBD2
abundance: -
v_gene: TRBV29-1
j_gene: TRBJ2-1
CDR3aa: CSARLAGGNSYNEQFF
CDR3nt: TGCAGCGCTCGGCTAGCGGGAGGGAACTCCTACAATGAGCAGTTCTTC

d_gene: -
abundance: -
v_gene: TRBV7-2
j_gene: TRBJ2-7
CDR3aa: CASSLTQSSYEQYF
CDR3nt: TGTGCCAGCAGCTTAACCCAGAGCTCCTACGAGCAGTACTTC